One sample yielded the 30 T cell receptor beta chains listed below, sequenced in a study of T cell responses to AZD1222 COVID-19 vaccine. Libraries were prepared by immunoSEQ multiplex PCR; TCRdb keeps only in-frame clonotypes and omits some of them. The profile covers roughly 150,000 clones, with 85% to 95% appearing a single time and approximately 1.4% taken by the ten largest. Sequenced here: peripheral blood, sampled on day 0 of AZD1222 vaccination. The receptors here all came from an adult in good health.

This chain uses TRBV6-5 with TRBJ1-1; a weak D match, TRBD1 (5 bases). This CDR3 is 13 amino acids long. CDR1 is MNHEY, CDR2 SVGAGI, per germline. V was pared by 0 bases and J by 8 bases, with 10 bases between. CDR3 in DNA: TGTGCCAGCAGTTACTCGATACGGGGGGAAGCTTTCTTT. Amino acid sequence: CASSYSIRGEAFF.

The J gene is TRBJ1-2, the V gene TRBV3-1 (or the pseudogene TRBV3-2); D remains unclear. Germline V gene lookup returns CDR1 LGHDT and CDR2 YNNKEL (reference sequence). The CDR3 has 12 amino acids. V lost 10 bases, J lost 7 bases, and 16 bases lay in between. The CDR3 DNA follows: TGTGCCACCTCACAAAGCACCGGTGGCTACACCTTC. As protein: CATSQSTGGYTF.

The chain employs TRBV7-6 and TRBJ2-7; possibly TRBD1 or TRBD2 for D (6 bases each). V was shortened by 0 bases and J by 2 bases, with 11 bases between the two germline ends. CDR1 and CDR2 from the germline V gene are SGHVS and FNYEAQ. CDR3 length: 15 amino acids. The chain's CDR3 is CASSLAEGHPYEQYF. As DNA, the CDR3 is TGTGCCAGCAGCTTAGCGGAGGGACATCCCTACGAGCAGTACTTC.

This chain connects TRBV6-2 or TRBV6-3 to TRBJ2-3, with no clear D. Germline V CDR1 and CDR2: MNHEY, SVGEGT. This CDR3 contains 15 residues. Trimming cost V 2 bases and J 1 base, with 10 bases left between them. Written as DNA, the CDR3 is TGTGCCAGCAGTTACAGCGACATCCGCACAGATACGCAGTATTTT. Its translation is CASSYSDIRTDTQYF.

V gene TRBV2 combines with J gene TRBJ2-2, with D perhaps TRBD1 (8 bases). Between the trimmed V and J ends, which lost 6 bases and 5 bases, there was a span of 16 bases. Per the germline V gene, CDR1 is SNHLY and CDR2 is FYNNEI. CDR3 size: 15 residues. CDR3 amino acids: CASRPGQGGTGELFF. Here the CDR3 DNA reads TGTGCCAGCAGGCCCGGACAGGGAGGGACCGGGGAGCTGTTTTTT. The entire variable domain, with the rest obtained from reference TRBV2 and TRBJ2-2, is as follows: EPEVTQTPSHQVTQMGQEVILRCVPISNHLYFYWYRQILGQKVEFLVSFYNNEISEKSEIFDDQFSVERPDGSNFTLKIRSTKLEDSAMYFCASRPGQGGTGELFFGEGSRLTVL.

This clone was seen a single time. This chain connects TRBV5-6 to TRBJ1-1, with D unresolved. V lost 4 bases and J 6 bases, leaving 13 bases between the germline ends. The CDR3 is 13 amino acids. CDR1 is SGHDT, CDR2 YYEEEE, per germline. The CDR3 nucleotides read TGTGCCAGCAGCACGGACCTGGCAGCTGAAGCTTTCTTT. This codes for CASSTDLAAEAFF.

The rearrangement links TRBV9 to TRBJ1-6; D is possibly TRBD1 (6 bases). Deletions cut 3 bases from V and 5 bases from J, with 12 bases between. Per germline, CDR1 SGDLS and CDR2 YYNGEE. The CDR3 loop spans 15 amino acids. CDR3 DNA: TGTGCCAGCAGCGAGGGGGTCTGGGATAATTCACCCCTCCACTTT. This codes for CASSEGVWDNSPLHF.

This sequence joins TRBV7-8 and TRBJ2-2, with D maybe TRBD2 (6 bases). V was clipped by 7 bases and J by 1 base, with 13 bases between them. CDR3 length: 15 amino acids. Germline V lookup: CDR1 SGHVS, CDR2 FQNEAQ. CDR3 sequence: CASTGRERNTGELFF. The CDR3 DNA reads as TGTGCCAGCACTGGCCGGGAGAGGAACACCGGGGAGCTGTTTTTT.

This sequence joins TRBV12-3 or TRBV12-4 and TRBJ2-1; 7 nucleotides agree with TRBD2. The CDR3 covers 12 residues. J gave up 8 bases and V 6 bases, and 4 bases lay outside the gene matches. CDR3 sequence reads: CASSAGAHEQFF. CDR3 DNA sequence: TGTGCCAGCAGCGCGGGAGCTCATGAGCAGTTCTTC.

The CDR3 nucleotides read TGTGCCACCAGTGATTACCCGGGACAGGATGGCTACACCTTC. Translated, it gives CATSDYPGQDGYTF. The rearrangement links TRBV24-1 to TRBJ1-2; 8 bases agree with TRBD1. J was trimmed by 6 bases and V by 2 bases; bases with no gene match: 4. The CDR3 sequence is 14 residues long. The germline CDR1 and CDR2 sequences are KGHDR and SFDVKD.

This chain links TRBV4-1 with TRBJ2-1, with D possibly being TRBD1 or TRBD2 (5 bases each). Germline V lookup: CDR1 MGHRA, CDR2 YSYEKL. The CDR3 is 14 residues long. V was trimmed by 2 bases and J by 7 bases, leaving 12 bases between them. Here the CDR3 reads CASSQFEGPNEQFF. The CDR3 nucleotides read TGCGCCAGCAGCCAATTTGAGGGACCGAATGAGCAGTTCTTC.

The chain joins TRBV24-1 to TRBJ2-3, with 11 bases aligning to TRBD1. CDR1 KGHDR and CDR2 SFDVKD come from the germline V gene. The CDR3 loop spans 18 amino acids. V lost 1 base and J lost 3; bases outside the gene matches: 8. This chain's CDR3 is CATSDLGPGQGVTDTQYF. For the CDR3, the DNA is TGTGCCACCAGTGATTTAGGGCCGGGACAGGGGGTAACAGATACGCAGTATTTT.

V usage is TRBV28 and J usage is TRBJ2-7; D is uncertain. V dropped 6 bases and J dropped 2 bases, with 11 bases sitting between them. Germline V gene lookup returns CDR1 MDHEN and CDR2 SYDVKM. The CDR3 contains 13 residues. The CDR3 DNA reads as TGTGCCAGCAGCTCCGGCCCCGCCTACGAGCAGTACTTC. It specifies CASSSGPAYEQYF.

V usage is TRBV7-2 and J usage is TRBJ2-3; weak D call: TRBD2 (6 bases). V dropped 5 bases and J dropped 6 bases, with 6 bases sitting between them. Germline CDR1 and CDR2: SGHTA and FQGNSA. The CDR3 covers 11 residues. CDR3 sequence: CASSRGDTQYF. The CDR3 nucleotides are TGTGCCAGCAGCCGGGGGGATACGCAGTATTTT.

The V call is TRBV28, the J call TRBJ2-5; D is unclear. Germline V gene data show CDR1 as MDHEN and CDR2 as SYDVKM. The CDR3 is 14 amino acids. The V end was cut by 8 bases, the J end by 4 bases, with 17 bases between. This chain's CDR3 is CASGSPKVGETQYF. Here the CDR3 DNA reads TGTGCCAGCGGGTCTCCAAAGGTTGGAGAGACCCAGTACTTC.

The chain links TRBV7-2 to TRBJ2-2; 9 nucleotides match TRBD1. CDR3 size: 17 residues. Germline V lookup: CDR1 SGHTA, CDR2 FQGNSA. Germline trimming cut 5 bases from V and 7 bases from J; bases unmatched to any gene: 14. CDR3 loop: CASSEPSGTGLIGELFF. In nucleotides, the CDR3 is TGTGCCAGCAGCGAACCGAGCGGGACAGGGTTGATCGGGGAGCTGTTTTTT.

This rearrangement joins TRBV28 to TRBJ1-3; 8 bases line up with TRBD1. Trimming at V came to 2 bases and at J to 8 bases, leaving 2 bases not matched to a gene. The germline V gene has CDR1 MDHEN and CDR2 SYDVKM. There are 13 residues in the CDR3. Here the CDR3 DNA reads TGTGCCAGCAGTTTAGGACAGGGATACACCATATATTTT. Its protein product is CASSLGQGYTIYF.

The genes are TRBV6-4 and TRBJ2-7, with a weak D call TRBD1 (6 bases). The CDR3 totals 11 residues. Looked up from germline, CDR1 is MRHNA and CDR2 is SNTAGT. The V end lost 8 bases, the J end lost 2 bases, and 7 bases lay between the germline ends. The CDR3 DNA reads TGTGCCAGCTGGGACACCTACGAGCAGTACTTC. Translation: CASWDTYEQYF.

The chain employs TRBV12-5 and TRBJ2-5; D gene ambiguous. CDR3 length: 12 residues. From germline, CDR1 is LGHNT and CDR2 FRNRAP. V was clipped by 6 bases and J by 2 bases, with 7 bases between them. CDR3 sequence (DNA): TGTGCTAGTGGACAGATGCAAGAGACCCAGTACTTC. Its protein product is CASGQMQETQYF.

The chain employs TRBV6-1 and TRBJ2-7; 8 nucleotides line up with TRBD2. CDR3 length: 15 amino acids. The trim removed 1 base at V and 2 bases at J, leaving 4 bases unmatched. From germline, CDR1 is MNHNS and CDR2 SASEGT. CDR3 sequence (DNA): TGTGCCAGCAGTGAAGGGCTAGCGGGTCCCTACGAGCAGTACTTC. It codes for CASSEGLAGPYEQYF.

The CDR3 nucleotides are TGCGCCAGCAGCCACGGACAGGGGGCCTTGTATGGCTACACCTTC. This codes for CASSHGQGALYGYTF. The chain has TRBV4-1 and TRBJ1-2; 11 bases map to TRBD1. Per germline, CDR1 MGHRA and CDR2 YSYEKL. This CDR3 has 15 amino acids. Trimming cost V 3 bases and J 5 bases; bases outside gene matches: 5.

As DNA, the CDR3 is TGTGCCAGCAGTTACGGTATAGGTAGCTCTGGAAACACCATATATTTT. Its protein product is CASSYGIGSSGNTIYF. The genes are TRBV6-5 and TRBJ1-3, with D unclear. Trimming shortened V by 2 bases and J by 0 bases, and 11 bases separated the two germline ends. The CDR3 loop spans 16 amino acids. Germline assignment: CDR1 MNHEY and CDR2 SVGAGI.

The gene calls are TRBV2 and TRBJ1-2; D unclear. The CDR3 totals 10 residues. Between the trimmed V and J ends, which lost 7 bases and 3 bases, there was a span of 3 bases. Germline V CDR1 and CDR2: SNHLY, FYNNEI. Here the CDR3 reads CASIYYGYTF. The CDR3 DNA reads as TGTGCCAGCATCTACTATGGCTACACCTTC.

This clone showed up just once. The gene calls are TRBV29-1 and TRBJ1-2, with a weak D call TRBD1 (5 bases). With 1 base removed from V and 0 bases from J, the gap between germline ends came to 12 bases. The CDR3 length is 15 residues. CDR1 and CDR2 (germline): SQVTM, ANQGSEA. CDR3 protein: CSVEAAGGTNYGYTF. The CDR3 coding sequence is TGCAGCGTTGAAGCCGCGGGGGGGACTAACTATGGCTACACCTTC.

This clone was seen just once. V and J are TRBV6-2 or TRBV6-3 and TRBJ2-7, with 7 nucleotides matching TRBD1. This CDR3 is built from 14 residues. Germline CDR1 MNHEY, CDR2 SVGEGT. The V gene end was trimmed by 4 bases and the J gene end by 0 bases; junction bases not matched to a gene: 3. The CDR3 bases are TGTGCCAGCAGTTGGGACAGTTCCTCCTACGAGCAGTACTTC. Translated: CASSWDSSSYEQYF.

DNA of the CDR3: TGTGCCATATGGACAGGGAGGCCCTACGAGCAGTACTTC. It codes for CAIWTGRPYEQYF. The rearrangement links TRBV10-3 to TRBJ2-7, with TRBD1 matching 8 bases. CDR3 length equals 13 residues. Trimming removed 9 bases from V and 2 bases from J; junction bases left unmatched: 6. Germline V gene data show CDR1 as ENHRY and CDR2 as SYGVKD.

The rearrangement joins TRBV4-3 to TRBJ2-7, with a possible D match to TRBD1 (6 bases). The CDR3 is 16 amino acids. V was pared by 0 bases and J by 4 bases, with 16 bases between. Germline assignment: CDR1 LGHNA and CDR2 YSLEER. The CDR3 reads CASSQDTASRGYEQYF. CDR3 DNA sequence: TGCGCCAGCAGCCAAGATACGGCTAGCAGGGGATACGAGCAGTACTTC.

The V and J genes are TRBV6-4 and TRBJ2-1; TRBD2 matches at 9 bases. The germline V gene encodes CDR1 MRHNA and CDR2 SNTAGT. The ends lost 0 bases at V and 10 bases at J; junction bases unmatched: 4. The CDR3 runs to 14 residues. Here the CDR3 reads CASSDSVAGAEQFF. The CDR3 DNA is TGTGCCAGCAGTGACTCGGTAGCGGGAGCCGAGCAGTTCTTC.

The chain employs TRBV29-1 and TRBJ1-1; a possible D gene is TRBD1 (5 bases). CDR3 length: 12 residues. V shed 7 bases and J shed 11 bases, with 20 bases lying between them. Germline-derived CDR1 and CDR2 are SQVTM and ANQGSEA. In DNA form, the CDR3 reads TGCAGCGCCGGGACGGAAGAGGCAGGGGCTTTCTTT. It specifies CSAGTEEAGAFF.

The J gene is TRBJ2-1, the V gene TRBV28, with TRBD2 matching over 14 bases. Germline loops: CDR1 MDHEN, CDR2 SYDVKM. The length of the CDR3 is 14 residues. With V trimmed by 4 bases and J by 12 bases, 5 bases remained unmatched. CDR3 in DNA: TGTGCCAGCAGTTCTGGGACTAGCGGGAGAGGGCAGTTCTTC. Encoded protein: CASSSGTSGRGQFF.